This TCR beta chain was recovered during a study of radiation and T cells in renal cell carcinoma. Germline CDR1 reads SNHLY; CDR2 reads FYNNEI. This CDR3 has 14 residues. Deletions cut 7 bases from V and 3 bases from J, with 15 bases between. The time point denotes: baseline pretreatment blood. Regarding treatment: 15 Gy SBRT to primary tumor, nephrectomy 4 weeks later. Data came from immunoSEQ multiplex PCR; TCRdb stores just in-frame clones and leaves some out. This sample yields about 95,000 clones, of which approximately 86% are seen a single time; over 6% belongs to the top ten. Sequences were derived from blood, sampled from a patient whose treatment included radiotherapy and nephrectomy. The chain joins TRBV2 to TRBJ2-5, with TRBD1 as a possible D gene (6 bases). The TCR originated in a man between 45 and 60 years old with renal cell carcinoma. The CDR3 bases are TGTGCCAGCACCCACCCAGGGGCCGAAGAGACCCAGTACTTC. It specifies CASTHPGAEETQYF.